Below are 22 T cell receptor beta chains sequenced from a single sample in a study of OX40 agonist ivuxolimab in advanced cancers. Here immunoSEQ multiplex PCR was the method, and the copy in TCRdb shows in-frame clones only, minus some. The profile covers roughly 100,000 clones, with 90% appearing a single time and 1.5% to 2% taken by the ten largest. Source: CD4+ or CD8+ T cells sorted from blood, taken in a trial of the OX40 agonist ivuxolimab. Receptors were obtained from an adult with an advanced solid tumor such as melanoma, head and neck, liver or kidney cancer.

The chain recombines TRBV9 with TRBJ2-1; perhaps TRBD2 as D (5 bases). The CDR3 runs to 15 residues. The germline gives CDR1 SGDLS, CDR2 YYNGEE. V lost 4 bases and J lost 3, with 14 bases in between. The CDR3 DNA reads TGTGCCAGCAGCTTGGACTCAGACCTCTACAATGAGCAGTTCTTC. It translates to CASSLDSDLYNEQFF. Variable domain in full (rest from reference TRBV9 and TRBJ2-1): DSGVTQTPKHLITATGQRVTLRCSPRSGDLSVYWYQQSLDQGLQFLIQYYNGEERAKGNILERFSAQQFPDLHSELNLSSLELGDSALYFCASSLDSDLYNEQFFGPGTRLTVL.

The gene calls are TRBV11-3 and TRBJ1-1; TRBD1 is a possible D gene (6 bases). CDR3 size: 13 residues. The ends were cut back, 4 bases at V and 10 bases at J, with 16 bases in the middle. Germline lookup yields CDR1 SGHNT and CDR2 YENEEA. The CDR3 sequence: CASSSRQGRGAFF. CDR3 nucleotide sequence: TGTGCCAGCAGCTCCCGGCAGGGGAGGGGAGCTTTCTTT. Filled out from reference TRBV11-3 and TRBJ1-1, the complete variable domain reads EAGVVQSPRYKIIEKKQPVAFWCNPISGHNTLYWYLQNLGQGPELLIRYENEEAVDDSQLPKDRFSAERLKGVDSTLKIQPAELGDSAVYLCASSSRQGRGAFFGQGTRLTVV.

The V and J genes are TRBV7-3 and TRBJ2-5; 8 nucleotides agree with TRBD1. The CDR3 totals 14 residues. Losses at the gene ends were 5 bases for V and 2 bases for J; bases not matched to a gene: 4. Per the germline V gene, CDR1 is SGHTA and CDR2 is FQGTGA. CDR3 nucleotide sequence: TGTGCCAGCAGCAACCGACAGGGGCAAGAGACCCAGTACTTC. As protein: CASSNRQGQETQYF.

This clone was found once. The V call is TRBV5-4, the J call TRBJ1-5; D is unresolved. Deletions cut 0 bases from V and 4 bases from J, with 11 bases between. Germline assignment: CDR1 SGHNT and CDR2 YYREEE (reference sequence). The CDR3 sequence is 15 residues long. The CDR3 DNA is TGTGCCAGCAGCTTGGGCCCGGACGGAAATCAGCCCCAGCATTTT. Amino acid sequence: CASSLGPDGNQPQHF.

The CDR3 is CASSLGGGPGTQYF. CDR3 sequence (DNA): TGTGCCAGCAGCTTAGGTGGGGGCCCGGGGACCCAGTACTTC. V usage is TRBV7-2 and J usage is TRBJ2-5; maybe TRBD1 (6 bases). Germline V gene lookup returns CDR1 SGHTA and CDR2 FQGNSA. The CDR3 is 14 residues long. Between the trimmed V and J ends, which lost 1 base and 7 bases, there was a span of 13 bases.

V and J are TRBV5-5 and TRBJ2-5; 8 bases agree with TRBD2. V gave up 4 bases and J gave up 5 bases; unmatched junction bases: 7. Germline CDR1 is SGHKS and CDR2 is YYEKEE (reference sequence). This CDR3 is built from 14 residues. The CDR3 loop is CASSPGAGGETQYF. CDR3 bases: TGTGCCAGCAGCCCCGGGGCGGGAGGCGAGACCCAGTACTTC.

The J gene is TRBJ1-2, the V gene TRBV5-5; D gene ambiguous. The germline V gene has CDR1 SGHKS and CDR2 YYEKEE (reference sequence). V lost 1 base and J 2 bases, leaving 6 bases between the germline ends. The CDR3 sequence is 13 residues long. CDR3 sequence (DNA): TGTGCCAGCAGCTTGCCGGAGAACTATGGCTACACCTTC. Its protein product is CASSLPENYGYTF.

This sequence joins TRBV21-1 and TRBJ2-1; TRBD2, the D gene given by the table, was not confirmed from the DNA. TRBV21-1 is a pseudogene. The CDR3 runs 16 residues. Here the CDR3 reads CASSKEIATDYNEQFF. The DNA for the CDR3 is TGTGCCAGCAGCAAAGAAATAGCGACTGATTACAATGAGCAGTTCTTC.

CDR3 bases: TGCGCCAGCAGCCAAGGCACGACAGGCGCTAACTATGGCTACACCTTC. Translated: CASSQGTTGANYGYTF. The chain links TRBV4-1 to TRBJ1-2, with D perhaps matching TRBD1 (6 bases). Germline CDR1 is MGHRA and CDR2 is YSYEKL. V lost 1 base to trimming and J lost 0 bases, with 12 bases between them. The CDR3 is 16 residues long.

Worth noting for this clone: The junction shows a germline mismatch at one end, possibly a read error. Here the CDR3 reads CASNGQLYTEQFF. The CDR3 DNA follows: TGTGCCAGCAACGGACAGCTCTACACTGAGCAGTTCTTC. The chain employs TRBV6-1 and TRBJ2-1; D may be TRBD1 (6 bases). The CDR3 consists of 13 residues. CDR1 MNHNS and CDR2 SASEGT come from the germline V gene.

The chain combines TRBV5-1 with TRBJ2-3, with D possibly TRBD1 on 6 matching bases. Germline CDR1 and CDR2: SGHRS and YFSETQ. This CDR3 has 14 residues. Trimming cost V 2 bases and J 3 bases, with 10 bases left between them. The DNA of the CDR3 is TGCGCCAGCAGCTTTACAGGGTTTACAGATACGCAGTATTTT. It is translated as CASSFTGFTDTQYF.

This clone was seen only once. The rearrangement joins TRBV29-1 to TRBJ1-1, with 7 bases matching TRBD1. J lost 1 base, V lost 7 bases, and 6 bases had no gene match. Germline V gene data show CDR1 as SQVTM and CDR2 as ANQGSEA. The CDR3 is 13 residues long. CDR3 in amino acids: CSGTGITNTEAFF. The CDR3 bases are TGCAGCGGGACAGGAATAACGAACACTGAAGCTTTCTTT.

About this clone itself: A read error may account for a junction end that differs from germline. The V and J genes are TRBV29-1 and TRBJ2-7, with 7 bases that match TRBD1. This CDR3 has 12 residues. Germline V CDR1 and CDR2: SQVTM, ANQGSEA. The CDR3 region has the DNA TGCAGCGTTAAAGACAGGGAGCACGAGCAGTACTTC. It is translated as CSVKDREHEQYF.

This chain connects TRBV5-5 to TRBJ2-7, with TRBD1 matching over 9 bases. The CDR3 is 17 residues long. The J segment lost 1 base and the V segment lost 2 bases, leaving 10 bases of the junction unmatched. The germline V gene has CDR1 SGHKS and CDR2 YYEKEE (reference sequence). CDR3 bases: TGTGCCAGCAGCTTACGTCGGACAGGGGTTAATTCCTACGAGCAGTACTTC. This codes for CASSLRRTGVNSYEQYF.

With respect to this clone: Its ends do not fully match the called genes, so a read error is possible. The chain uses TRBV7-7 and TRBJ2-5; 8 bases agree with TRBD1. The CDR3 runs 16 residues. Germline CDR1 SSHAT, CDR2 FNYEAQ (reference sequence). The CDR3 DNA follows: TGTGCTAGCAGCTCCCGCGGACAGGGAGGTTGGGAGACCCAGTACTTC. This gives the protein CASSSRGQGGWETQYF.

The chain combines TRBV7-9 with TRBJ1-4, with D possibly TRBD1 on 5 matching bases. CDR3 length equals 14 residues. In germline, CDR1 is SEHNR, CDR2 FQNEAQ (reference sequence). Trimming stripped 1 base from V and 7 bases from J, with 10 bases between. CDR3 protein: CASSLGTGGEKLFF. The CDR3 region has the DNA TGTGCCAGCAGCTTAGGGACCGGGGGTGAAAAACTGTTTTTT.

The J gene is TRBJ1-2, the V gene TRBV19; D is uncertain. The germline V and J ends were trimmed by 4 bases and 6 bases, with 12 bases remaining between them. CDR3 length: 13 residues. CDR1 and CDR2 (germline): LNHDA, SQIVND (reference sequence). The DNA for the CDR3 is TGTGCCAGTAGTACCTACCTGATCCATGGCTACACCTTC. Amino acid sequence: CASSTYLIHGYTF. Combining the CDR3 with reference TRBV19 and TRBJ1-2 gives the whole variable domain DGGITQSPKYLFRKEGQNVTLSCEQNLNHDAMYWYRQDPGQGLRLIYYSQIVNDFQKGDIAEGYSVSREKKESFPLTVTSAQKNPTAFYLCASSTYLIHGYTFGSGTRLTVV.

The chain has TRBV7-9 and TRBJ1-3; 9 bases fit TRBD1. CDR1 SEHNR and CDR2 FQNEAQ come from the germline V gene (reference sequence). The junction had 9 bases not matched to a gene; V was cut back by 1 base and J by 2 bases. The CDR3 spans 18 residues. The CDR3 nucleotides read TGTGCCAGCAGCTTAGGAGGGACAGGGTGGGAGCCTGGAAACACCATATATTTT. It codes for CASSLGGTGWEPGNTIYF. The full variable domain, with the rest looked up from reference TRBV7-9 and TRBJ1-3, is DTGVSQNPRHKITKRGQNVTFRCDPISEHNRLYWYRQTLGQGPEFLTYFQNEAQLEKSRLLSDRFSAERPKGSFSTLEIQRTEQGDSAMYLCASSLGGTGWEPGNTIYFGEGSWLTVV.

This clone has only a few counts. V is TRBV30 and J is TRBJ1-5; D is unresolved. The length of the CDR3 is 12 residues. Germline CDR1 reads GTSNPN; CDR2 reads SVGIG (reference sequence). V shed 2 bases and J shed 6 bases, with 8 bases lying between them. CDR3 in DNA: TGTGCCTGGAGTCTCTGGAGTCAGCCCCAGCATTTT. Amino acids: CAWSLWSQPQHF.

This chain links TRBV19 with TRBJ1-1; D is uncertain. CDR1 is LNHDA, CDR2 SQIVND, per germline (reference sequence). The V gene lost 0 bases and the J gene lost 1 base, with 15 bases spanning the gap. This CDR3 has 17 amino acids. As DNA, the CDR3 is TGTGCCAGTAGTATAGACGAACCGAGACGGACGAACACTGAAGCTTTCTTT. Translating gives CASSIDEPRRTNTEAFF.

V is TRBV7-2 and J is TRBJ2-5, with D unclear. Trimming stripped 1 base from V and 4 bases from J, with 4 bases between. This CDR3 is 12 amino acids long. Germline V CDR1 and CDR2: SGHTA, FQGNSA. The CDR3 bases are TGTGCCAGCAGCTTAGTGGGAGAGACCCAGTACTTC. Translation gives CASSLVGETQYF.

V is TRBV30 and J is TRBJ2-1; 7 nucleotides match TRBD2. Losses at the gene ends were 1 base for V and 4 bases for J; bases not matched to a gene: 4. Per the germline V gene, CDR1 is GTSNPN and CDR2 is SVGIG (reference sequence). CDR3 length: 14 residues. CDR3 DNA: TGTGCCTGGAGTGGCCAGCGGGGTTACAATGAGCAGTTCTTC. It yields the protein CAWSGQRGYNEQFF. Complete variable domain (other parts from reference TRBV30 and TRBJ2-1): SQTIHQWPATLVQPVGSPLSLECTVEGTSNPNLYWYRQAAGRGLQLLFYSVGIGQISSEVPQNLSASRPQDRQFILSSKKLLLSDSGFYLCAWSGQRGYNEQFFGPGTRLTVL.